The 6 T cell receptor beta chains given below trace back to one sample, sequenced in a study of Tregs in tolerant kidney transplant recipients. Sequencing used immunoSEQ multiplex PCR; TCRdb keeps in-frame clones, though not all of them. The table has about 110,000 clones, around 90% seen once; the top ten hold under 0.35%. This specimen was CD4+ T cells from blood, taken before the transplant. These receptors all stem from a human donor who received a combined kidney and bone marrow transplant.

The chain couples TRBV2 to TRBJ2-3; D gene ambiguous. Germline V gives CDR1 SNHLY, CDR2 FYNNEI. With 3 bases removed from V and 2 bases from J, the gap between germline ends came to 15 bases. This CDR3 is 16 amino acids long. The CDR3 coding sequence is TGTGCCAGCAGTGATGTGGTCGCGGCCACCACAGATACGCAGTATTTT. This sequence encodes CASSDVVAATTDTQYF. Using reference TRBV2 and TRBJ2-3 for the parts outside the CDR3, the full variable domain is EPEVTQTPSHQVTQMGQEVILRCVPISNHLYFYWYRQILGQKVEFLVSFYNNEISEKSEIFDDQFSVERPDGSNFTLKIRSTKLEDSAMYFCASSDVVAATTDTQYFGPGTRLTVL.

The rearrangement links TRBV6-5 to TRBJ2-2; TRBD1 matches at 9 bases. CDR1 and CDR2 (germline): MNHEY, SVGAGI. CDR3 length: 15 residues. V dropped 5 bases and J dropped 4; count of bases not matched to a gene: 5. This CDR3 reads CASSRGTGITGELFF. The CDR3 DNA is TGTGCCAGCAGTCGAGGGACAGGGATCACCGGGGAGCTGTTTTTT.

This CDR3 reads CASSARHTTNEKLFF. The CDR3 DNA reads as TGTGCCAGCAGTGCCAGACATACAACTAATGAAAAACTGTTTTTT. The chain uses TRBV6-1 and TRBJ1-4, with no clear D. This CDR3 is 15 amino acids long. V was shortened by 4 bases and J by 0 bases, with 9 bases between the two germline ends. Germline lookup yields CDR1 MNHNS and CDR2 SASEGT.

The chain recombines TRBV11-2 with TRBJ2-7; TRBD1 aligns across 7 bases. Germline V gene lookup returns CDR1 SGHAT and CDR2 FQNNGV. This CDR3 is built from 15 residues. V was clipped by 4 bases and J by 2 bases; unmatched bases: 8. CDR3 amino acids: CASSSNRDRAYEQYF. CDR3 bases: TGTGCCAGCAGCTCGAACCGGGACAGAGCCTACGAGCAGTACTTC. Full variable domain (remainder filled in from reference TRBV11-2 and TRBJ2-7): EAGVAQSPRYKIIEKRQSVAFWCNPISGHATLYWYQQILGQGPKLLIQFQNNGVVDDSQLPKDRFSAERLKGVDSTLKIQPAKLEDSAVYLCASSSNRDRAYEQYFGPGTRLTVT.

V and J are TRBV20-1 and TRBJ2-1; D uncertain. This CDR3 is built from 11 residues. Germline V gene data show CDR1 as DFQATT and CDR2 as SNEGSKA (reference sequence). V was pared by 5 bases and J by 9 bases, with 11 bases between. In DNA, the CDR3 is TGCAGTGCTGGGCCCACGGCTGAGCAGTTCTTC. Amino acids: CSAGPTAEQFF.

The chain has TRBV7-9 and TRBJ2-2; TRBD1 might be the D (6 bases). V gave up 10 bases and J gave up 0 bases, with 15 bases separating them. Germline V gene lookup returns CDR1 SEHNR and CDR2 FQNEAQ (reference sequence). The CDR3 is 15 amino acids. The CDR3 DNA reads TGTGCCATCGCCCCCAGGGGTTCGAACACCGGGGAGCTGTTTTTT. Its translation: CAIAPRGSNTGELFF. Together with reference TRBV7-9 and TRBJ2-2, the CDR3 gives the full variable domain: DTGVSQNPRHKITKRGQNVTFRCDPISEHNRLYWYRQTLGQGPEFLTYFQNEAQLEKSRLLSDRFSAERPKGSFSTLEIQRTEQGDSAMYLCAIAPRGSNTGELFFGEGSRLTVL.